The 20 T cell receptor beta chains below all came from one sample that was sequenced in a study of OX40 agonist ivuxolimab in advanced cancers. Generated by immunoSEQ multiplex PCR, the TCRdb table keeps only in-frame clones and is missing some. The top ten hold 2% to 2.5% of the sample, which has tens of thousands of clones, 70% to 80% seen once. This sample comprised CD4+ or CD8+ T cells sorted from blood, obtained in a trial of the OX40 agonist ivuxolimab. The receptors here all came from an adult with an advanced solid tumor such as melanoma, head and neck, liver or kidney cancer.

In DNA, the CDR3 is TGTGCCAGCAGTAAATGGGGGGTGAACACTGAAGCTTTCTTT. Protein: CASSKWGVNTEAFF. This chain joins TRBV6-5 and TRBJ1-1, with D perhaps matching TRBD1 (5 bases). This CDR3 has 14 residues. Germline V gene data show CDR1 as MNHEY and CDR2 as SVGAGI. V was trimmed by 5 bases and J by 0 bases, leaving 10 bases between them.

The rearrangement uses TRBV19 and TRBJ2-1; D is ambiguous. Trimming pared 3 bases from V and 8 bases from J, leaving 14 bases between. The CDR3 is 14 amino acids. Germline CDR1 is LNHDA and CDR2 is SQIVND (reference sequence). CDR3 sequence reads: CASSIRPEGDEQFF. CDR3 nucleotide sequence: TGTGCCAGTAGTATTAGACCGGAAGGCGATGAGCAGTTCTTC.

J is TRBJ2-1 and V is TRBV11-2; tentatively, D is TRBD2 (6 bases). Germline CDR1 and CDR2: SGHAT and FQNNGV. Trimming removed 5 bases at V and 3 bases at J, with 17 bases between. The CDR3 totals 16 residues. DNA for the CDR3: TGTGCCAGCAGCACCTTCTCTGGGGGGAACTACAATGAGCAGTTCTTC. Translation: CASSTFSGGNYNEQFF.

This clone was picked up a small number of times. The chain employs TRBV6-6 and TRBJ1-3; D unclear. The V gene lost 7 bases and the J gene lost 0 bases, with 7 bases spanning the gap. There are 13 residues in the CDR3. CDR1 and CDR2 (germline): MNHNY, SVGAGI (reference sequence). The CDR3 here is CASTGASGNTIYF. The CDR3 DNA reads as TGTGCCAGCACGGGAGCCTCTGGAAACACCATATATTTT.

The rearrangement uses TRBV27 and TRBJ2-1; 8 bases map to TRBD2. CDR1 is MNHEY and CDR2 is SMNVEV in the germline V gene (reference sequence). The CDR3 runs to 16 residues. V shed 7 bases and J 4 bases; nucleotides not matched to a gene: 12. In nucleotides, the CDR3 is TGTGCCAGCACAACGTTAGCGGGAAGGAATTACAATGAGCAGTTCTTC. Its translation is CASTTLAGRNYNEQFF.

The sample holds one count of this clone. The V and J genes are TRBV5-1 and TRBJ2-7, with D hard to call. Germline assignment: CDR1 SGHRS and CDR2 YFSETQ. V lost 8 bases and J 5 bases, leaving 20 bases between the germline ends. The CDR3 covers 14 residues. In nucleotides, the CDR3 is TGCGCCAGTAAGCTCTTACGTGAGTATGACGAGCAGTACTTC. Protein: CASKLLREYDEQYF.

The chain links TRBV5-1 to TRBJ1-6; tentative D call: TRBD1 (5 bases). Trimming cost V 2 bases and J 0 bases, with 9 bases left between them. Germline V gene sequence: CDR1 SGHRS, CDR2 YFSETQ. The CDR3 loop spans 16 amino acids. The DNA for the CDR3 is TGCGCCAGCAGCTTAACAGGATTCTCCTATAATTCACCCCTCCACTTT. It codes for CASSLTGFSYNSPLHF.

The chain recombines TRBV10-3 with TRBJ1-6; 9 positions match TRBD1. This CDR3 is built from 13 residues. In germline, CDR1 is ENHRY, CDR2 SYGVKD. After removal of 10 bases from V and 11 bases from J, the junction contained 9 bases not matched to a gene. DNA of the CDR3: TGTGCCACGGATCCGGGACAGGGAACACCCCTCCACTTT. It encodes CATDPGQGTPLHF.

The V gene is TRBV5-1, the J gene TRBJ1-4; TRBD1 agrees at 7 bases. V shed 4 bases, J shed 8 bases, and the junction held 8 bases outside the gene matches. Germline V gene lookup returns CDR1 SGHRS and CDR2 YFSETQ. CDR3 size: 14 residues. CDR3 bases: TGCGCCAGCAGCCTAGGGGGCGCGTCCGAAAAACTGTTTTTT. Residues: CASSLGGASEKLFF.

The rearrangement uses TRBV27 and TRBJ2-3, with 9 bases identical to TRBD1. The CDR3 consists of 16 residues. Trimming removed 6 bases from V and 2 bases from J; junction bases left unmatched: 9. Germline V gene sequence: CDR1 MNHEY, CDR2 SMNVEV (reference sequence). CDR3: CASRDRGSGSTDTQYF. CDR3 sequence (DNA): TGTGCCAGCAGAGACAGGGGGTCGGGATCCACAGATACGCAGTATTTT.

V gene TRBV11-3 combines with J gene TRBJ1-1; D is unclear. The V gene lost 1 base and the J gene lost 1 base, with 7 bases spanning the gap. The CDR3 runs 14 residues. Germline V gene data show CDR1 as SGHNT and CDR2 as YENEEA. This CDR3 reads CASSLGGRNTEAFF. In DNA, the CDR3 is TGTGCCAGCAGCTTAGGGGGTAGGAACACTGAAGCTTTCTTT.

This chain uses TRBV27 with TRBJ1-5; D is possibly TRBD1 (6 bases). V shed 4 bases and J shed 7 bases, with 14 bases lying between them. This CDR3 contains 14 residues. Germline CDR1 reads MNHEY; CDR2 reads SMNVEV (reference sequence). The CDR3: CASSSTGSRQPQHF. DNA for the CDR3: TGTGCCAGCAGTTCCACAGGGTCTCGCCAGCCCCAGCATTTT.

This chain joins TRBV28 and TRBJ1-2; TRBD1 aligns across 9 bases. Trimming removed 6 bases from V and 9 bases from J; junction bases left unmatched: 20. Per the germline V gene, CDR1 is MDHEN and CDR2 is SYDVKM. This CDR3 is 17 amino acids long. The chain's CDR3 is CASSPGQGFAATSRYTF. The CDR3 coding sequence is TGTGCCAGCAGCCCGGGACAGGGTTTTGCTGCTACATCCCGCTACACCTTC.

The J gene is TRBJ1-3, the V gene TRBV18; unclear D gene. This CDR3 region has 15 residues. Trimming removed 0 bases from V and 0 bases from J, with 6 bases in between. Germline V lookup: CDR1 KGHSH, CDR2 LQKENI. CDR3 DNA: TGTGCCAGCTCACCACCTATAAGCTCTGGAAACACCATATATTTT. Residues: CASSPPISSGNTIYF.

On this clone itself: The same CDR3 also results from other DNA sequences found in this sample. CDR3 nucleotides: TGTGCCAGCAGCTTAGGGACTGACCAAGAGACCCAGTACTTC. As protein: CASSLGTDQETQYF. This chain joins TRBV7-8 and TRBJ2-5, with a possible D match to TRBD2 (5 bases). CDR3 length: 14 amino acids. The V gene's germline CDR1 is SGHVS and CDR2 FQNEAQ. V was shortened by 1 base and J by 0 bases, with 6 bases between the two germline ends.

V and J are TRBV28 and TRBJ1-2; TRBD1 is a possible D gene (5 bases). The germline CDR1 and CDR2 sequences are MDHEN and SYDVKM. V lost 11 bases and J 4 bases, leaving 17 bases between the germline ends. The CDR3 runs 13 residues. The CDR3 nucleotides are TGTGCCGTGCGGGGGGAAATAGGCTATGGCTACACCTTC. Its translation is CAVRGEIGYGYTF.

The chain recombines TRBV2 with TRBJ1-2; D remains unclear. Germline V CDR1 and CDR2: SNHLY, FYNNEI. V was pared by 2 bases and J by 0 bases, with 10 bases between. The CDR3 runs 15 residues. The CDR3 DNA reads TGTGCCAGCAGTGAACGGCAGAGCCCTAACTATGGCTACACCTTC. Its protein is CASSERQSPNYGYTF.

The chain is built from TRBV5-4 and TRBJ1-1; possibly TRBD1 for D (6 bases). CDR3 length: 13 amino acids. The V end was cut by 9 bases, the J end by 2 bases, with 14 bases between. Germline V lookup: CDR1 SGHNT, CDR2 YYREEE (reference sequence). The CDR3 region has the DNA TGTGCCACCCGACAGGAGATAAACACTGAAGCTTTCTTT. Amino acids: CATRQEINTEAFF.

This chain links TRBV6-6 with TRBJ1-1; 7 positions agree with TRBD1. The germline CDR1 and CDR2 sequences are MNHNY and SVGAGI (reference sequence). The length of the CDR3 is 13 residues. The V segment lost 6 bases and the J segment 8 bases; nucleotides outside the gene matches: 9. The CDR3 region has the DNA TGTGCCAGCAGCCGTGGGACAGCCGTCGAAGCTTTCTTT. This sequence encodes CASSRGTAVEAFF.

By share, this clone ranks as medium-sized. The rearrangement uses TRBV6-4 and TRBJ2-3; 8 nucleotides line up with TRBD2. CDR1 and CDR2 from the germline V gene are MRHNA and SNTAGT. The V and J ends lost 3 bases and 0 bases, in that order; junction bases with no gene match: 5. The CDR3 is 16 residues long. The CDR3 DNA reads as TGTGCCAGCAGTGAAAGGGCTAGCGGGAGCACAGATACGCAGTATTTT. This gives the protein CASSERASGSTDTQYF.